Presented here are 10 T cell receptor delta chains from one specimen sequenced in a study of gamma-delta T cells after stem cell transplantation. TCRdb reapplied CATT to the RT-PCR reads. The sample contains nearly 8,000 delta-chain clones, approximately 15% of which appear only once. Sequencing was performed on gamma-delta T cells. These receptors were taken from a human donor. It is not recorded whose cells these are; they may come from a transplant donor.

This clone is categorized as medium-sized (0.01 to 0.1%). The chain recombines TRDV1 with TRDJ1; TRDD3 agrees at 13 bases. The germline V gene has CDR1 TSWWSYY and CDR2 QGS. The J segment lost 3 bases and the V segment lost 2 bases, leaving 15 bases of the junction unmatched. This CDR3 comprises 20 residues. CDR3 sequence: CALGEVLLPPLGDTADKLIF. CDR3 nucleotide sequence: TGTGCTCTTGGGGAAGTCCTCCTTCCCCCACTGGGGGATACGGCCGATAAACTCATCTTT.

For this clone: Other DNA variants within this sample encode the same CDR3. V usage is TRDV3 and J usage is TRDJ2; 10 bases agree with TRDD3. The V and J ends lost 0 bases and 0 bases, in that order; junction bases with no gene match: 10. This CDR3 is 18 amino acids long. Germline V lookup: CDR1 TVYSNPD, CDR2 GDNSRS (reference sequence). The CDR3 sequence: CAFRRTGGYGALTAQLFF. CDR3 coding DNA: TGTGCCTTTAGACGTACGGGGGGATACGGAGCTTTGACAGCACAACTCTTCTTT. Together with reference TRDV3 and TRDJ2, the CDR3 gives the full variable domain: CDKVTQSSPDQTVASGSEVVLLCTYDTVYSNPDLFWYRIRPDYSFQFVFYGDNSRSEGADFTQGRFSVKHILTQKAFHLVISPVRTEDSATYYCAFRRTGGYGALTAQLFFGKGTQLIVEP.

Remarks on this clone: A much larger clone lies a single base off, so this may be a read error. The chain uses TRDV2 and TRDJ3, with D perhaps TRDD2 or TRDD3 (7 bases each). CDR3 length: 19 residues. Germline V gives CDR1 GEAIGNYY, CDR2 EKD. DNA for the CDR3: TGTGCCTGTGACCCCCTGTACTGGGGACCTTCCTGGGACACCCGACGGATGTTTTTC. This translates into CACDPLYWGPSWDTRRMFF.

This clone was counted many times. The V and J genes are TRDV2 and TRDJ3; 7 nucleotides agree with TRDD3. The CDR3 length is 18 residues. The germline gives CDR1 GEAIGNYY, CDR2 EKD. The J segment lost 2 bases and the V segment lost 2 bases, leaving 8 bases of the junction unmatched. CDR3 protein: CACDKDTLRAWDTRQMFF. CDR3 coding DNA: TGTGCCTGTGACAAGGATACGCTAAGGGCCTGGGACACCCGACAGATGTTTTTC.

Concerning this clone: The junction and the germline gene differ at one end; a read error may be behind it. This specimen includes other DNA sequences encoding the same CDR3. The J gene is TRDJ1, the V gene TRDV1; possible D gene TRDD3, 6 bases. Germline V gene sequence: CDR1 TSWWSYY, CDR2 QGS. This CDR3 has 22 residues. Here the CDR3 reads CALGERHGYRERDRGYTDKLIF. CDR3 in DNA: TGCGCTCTTGGGGAACGTCACGGCTACAGAGAGAGGGATAGGGGGTACACCGATAAACTCATCTTT.

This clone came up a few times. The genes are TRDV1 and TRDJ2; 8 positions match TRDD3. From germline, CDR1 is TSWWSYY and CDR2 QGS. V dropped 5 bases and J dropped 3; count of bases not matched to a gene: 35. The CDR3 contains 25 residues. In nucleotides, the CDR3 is TGTGCTCTTGGGAAGGGTCCTTCTAACGGACCTGGGGGACCACCAGACCCCCAAGTGACAGCACAACTCTTCTTT. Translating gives CALGKGPSNGPGGPPDPQVTAQLFF.

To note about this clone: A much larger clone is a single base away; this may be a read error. The CDR3 loop reads CACVSLPGDKAGDKLIF. As DNA, the CDR3 is TGTGCCTGTGTCTCCCTACCGGGGGATAAGGCGGGGGATAAACTCATCTTT. The V and J genes are TRDV2 and TRDJ1; 8 bases fit TRDD3. The CDR3 consists of 17 residues. Trimming cost V 5 bases and J 5 bases; bases outside gene matches: 18. Germline V lookup: CDR1 GEAIGNYY, CDR2 EKD.

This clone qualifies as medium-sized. CDR3: CACDGLGWGSRSWDTRQMFF. The CDR3 coding sequence is TGTGCCTGTGACGGGCTAGGCTGGGGGAGCCGCTCCTGGGACACCCGACAGATGTTTTTC. The chain carries TRDV2 and TRDJ3, with TRDD3 matching over 8 bases. CDR1 GEAIGNYY and CDR2 EKD come from the germline V gene. The CDR3 is made up of 20 amino acids. V lost 3 bases to trimming and J lost 0 bases; unmatched junction nucleotides: 12.

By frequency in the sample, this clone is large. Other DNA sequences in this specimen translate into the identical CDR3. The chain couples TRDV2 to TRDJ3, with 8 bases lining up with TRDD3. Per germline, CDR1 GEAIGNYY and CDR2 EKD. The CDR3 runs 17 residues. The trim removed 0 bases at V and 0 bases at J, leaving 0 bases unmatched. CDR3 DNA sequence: TGTGCCTGTGACACCGGGGGATACTCCTGGGACACCCGACAGATGTTTTTC. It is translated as CACDTGGYSWDTRQMFF.

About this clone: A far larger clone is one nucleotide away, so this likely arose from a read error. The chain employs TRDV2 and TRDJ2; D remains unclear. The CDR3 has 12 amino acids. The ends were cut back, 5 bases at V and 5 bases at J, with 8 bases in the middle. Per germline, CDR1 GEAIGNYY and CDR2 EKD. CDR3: CACANRTAQLFF. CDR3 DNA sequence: TGTGCCTGTGCTAACCGAACAGCACAACTCTTCTTT.